This T cell receptor beta chain derives from a study of OX40 agonist ivuxolimab in advanced cancers. Overall study context: Administration of intravenous ivuxolimab to patients occurred every 2 weeks at 0.01 to 10 mg/kg. Points from the study as a whole: CD4+ and CD8+ T cells in blood underwent clonal expansion by week 6 at 0.1 to 3.0 mg/kg.

With regard to this clone: Its antigen is unknown.

The CDR3 extends over 13 amino acids. The germline V gene has CDR1 SGHRS and CDR2 YFSETQ. V was trimmed by 0 bases and J by 5 bases, leaving 5 bases between them. The protocol was immunoSEQ multiplex PCR, while the TCRdb copy is restricted to in-frame clones and leaves out a portion. The sample records roughly 48,000 clones, 86% being singletons. Sample: CD4+ or CD8+ T cells sorted from blood, taken in a trial of the OX40 agonist ivuxolimab. The rearrangement uses TRBV5-1 and TRBJ2-2; D call uncertain. This TCR was sampled from an adult with an advanced solid tumor such as melanoma, head and neck, liver or kidney cancer. CDR3 coding DNA: TGCGCCAGCAGCTTGGGAGTAACCGGGGAGCTGTTTTTT. This gives the protein CASSLGVTGELFF.